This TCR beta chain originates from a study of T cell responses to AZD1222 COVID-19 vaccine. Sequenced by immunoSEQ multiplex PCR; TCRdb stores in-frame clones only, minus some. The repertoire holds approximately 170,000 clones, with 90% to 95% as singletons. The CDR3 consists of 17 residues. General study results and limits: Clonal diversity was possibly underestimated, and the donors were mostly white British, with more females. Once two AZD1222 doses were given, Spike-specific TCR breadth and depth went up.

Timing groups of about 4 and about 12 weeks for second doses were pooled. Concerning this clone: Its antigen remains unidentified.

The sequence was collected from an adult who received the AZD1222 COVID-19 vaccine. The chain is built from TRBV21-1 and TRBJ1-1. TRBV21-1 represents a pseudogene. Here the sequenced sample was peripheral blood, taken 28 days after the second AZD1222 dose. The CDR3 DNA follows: TGTGCCAGCAGCAAAGTTTGGTGCGTGGGTGTGAACACTGAAGCTTTCTTT. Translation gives CASSKVWCVGVNTEAFF.